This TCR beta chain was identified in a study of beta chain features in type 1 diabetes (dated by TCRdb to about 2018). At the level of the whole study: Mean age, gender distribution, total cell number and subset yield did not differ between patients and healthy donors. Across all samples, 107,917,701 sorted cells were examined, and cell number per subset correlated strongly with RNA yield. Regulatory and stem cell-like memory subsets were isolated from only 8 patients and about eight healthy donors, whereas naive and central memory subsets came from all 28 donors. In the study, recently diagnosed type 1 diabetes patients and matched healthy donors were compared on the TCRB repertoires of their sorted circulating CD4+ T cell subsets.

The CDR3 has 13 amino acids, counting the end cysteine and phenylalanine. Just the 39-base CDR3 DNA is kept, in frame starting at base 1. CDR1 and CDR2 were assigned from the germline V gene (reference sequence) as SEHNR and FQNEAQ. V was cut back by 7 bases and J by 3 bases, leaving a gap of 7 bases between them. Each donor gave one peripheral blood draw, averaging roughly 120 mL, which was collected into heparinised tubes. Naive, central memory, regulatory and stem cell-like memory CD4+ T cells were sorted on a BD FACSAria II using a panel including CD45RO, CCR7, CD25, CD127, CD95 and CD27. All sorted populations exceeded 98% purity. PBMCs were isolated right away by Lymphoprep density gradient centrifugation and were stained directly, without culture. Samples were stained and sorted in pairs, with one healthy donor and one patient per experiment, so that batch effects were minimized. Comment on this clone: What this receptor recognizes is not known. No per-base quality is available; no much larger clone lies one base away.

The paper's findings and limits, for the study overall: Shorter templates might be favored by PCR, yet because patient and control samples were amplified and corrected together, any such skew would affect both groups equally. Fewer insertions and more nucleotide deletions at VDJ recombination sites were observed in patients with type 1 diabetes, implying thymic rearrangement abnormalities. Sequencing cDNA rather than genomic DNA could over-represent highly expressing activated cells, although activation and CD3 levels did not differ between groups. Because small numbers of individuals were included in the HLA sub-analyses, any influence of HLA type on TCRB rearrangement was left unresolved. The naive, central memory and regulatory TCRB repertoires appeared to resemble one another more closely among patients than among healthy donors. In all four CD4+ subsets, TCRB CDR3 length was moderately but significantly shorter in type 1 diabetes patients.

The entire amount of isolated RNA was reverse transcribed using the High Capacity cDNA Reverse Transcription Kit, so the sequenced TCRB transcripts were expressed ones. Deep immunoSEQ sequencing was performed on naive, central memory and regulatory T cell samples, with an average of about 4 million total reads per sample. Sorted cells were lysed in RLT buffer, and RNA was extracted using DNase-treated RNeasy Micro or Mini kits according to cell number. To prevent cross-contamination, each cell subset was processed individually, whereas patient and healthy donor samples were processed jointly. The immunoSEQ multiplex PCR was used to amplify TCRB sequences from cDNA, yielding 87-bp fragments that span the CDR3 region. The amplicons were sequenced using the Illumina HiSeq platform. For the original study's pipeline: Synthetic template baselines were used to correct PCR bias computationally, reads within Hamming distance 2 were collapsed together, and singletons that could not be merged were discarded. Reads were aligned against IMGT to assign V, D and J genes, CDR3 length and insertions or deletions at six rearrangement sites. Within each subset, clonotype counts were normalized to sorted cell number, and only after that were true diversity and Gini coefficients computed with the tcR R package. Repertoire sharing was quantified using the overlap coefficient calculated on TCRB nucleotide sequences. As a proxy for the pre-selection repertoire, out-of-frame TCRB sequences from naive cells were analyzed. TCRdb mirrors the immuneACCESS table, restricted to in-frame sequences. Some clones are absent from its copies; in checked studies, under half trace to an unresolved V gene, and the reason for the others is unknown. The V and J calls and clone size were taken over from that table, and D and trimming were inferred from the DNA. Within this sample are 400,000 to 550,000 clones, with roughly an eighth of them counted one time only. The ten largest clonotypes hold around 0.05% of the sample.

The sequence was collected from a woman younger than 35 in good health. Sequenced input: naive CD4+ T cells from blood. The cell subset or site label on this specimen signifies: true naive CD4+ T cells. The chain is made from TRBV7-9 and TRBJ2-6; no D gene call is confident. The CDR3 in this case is CASKLNGANVLTF. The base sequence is TGTGCCAGCAAGCTTAATGGGGCCAACGTCCTGACTTTC.